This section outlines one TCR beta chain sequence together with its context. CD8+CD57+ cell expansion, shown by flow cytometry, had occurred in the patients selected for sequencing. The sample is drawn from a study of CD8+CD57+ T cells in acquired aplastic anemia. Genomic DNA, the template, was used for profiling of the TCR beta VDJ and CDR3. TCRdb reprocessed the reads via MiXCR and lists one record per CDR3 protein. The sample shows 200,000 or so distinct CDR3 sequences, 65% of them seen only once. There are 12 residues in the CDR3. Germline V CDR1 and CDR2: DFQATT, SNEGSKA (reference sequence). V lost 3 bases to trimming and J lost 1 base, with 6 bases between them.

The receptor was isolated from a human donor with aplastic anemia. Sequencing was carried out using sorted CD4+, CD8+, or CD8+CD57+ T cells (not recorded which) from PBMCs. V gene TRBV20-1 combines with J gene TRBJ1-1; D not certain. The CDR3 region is CSASQENTEAFF. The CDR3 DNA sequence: TGCAGTGCTAGCCAGGAGAACACTGAAGCTTTCTTT.